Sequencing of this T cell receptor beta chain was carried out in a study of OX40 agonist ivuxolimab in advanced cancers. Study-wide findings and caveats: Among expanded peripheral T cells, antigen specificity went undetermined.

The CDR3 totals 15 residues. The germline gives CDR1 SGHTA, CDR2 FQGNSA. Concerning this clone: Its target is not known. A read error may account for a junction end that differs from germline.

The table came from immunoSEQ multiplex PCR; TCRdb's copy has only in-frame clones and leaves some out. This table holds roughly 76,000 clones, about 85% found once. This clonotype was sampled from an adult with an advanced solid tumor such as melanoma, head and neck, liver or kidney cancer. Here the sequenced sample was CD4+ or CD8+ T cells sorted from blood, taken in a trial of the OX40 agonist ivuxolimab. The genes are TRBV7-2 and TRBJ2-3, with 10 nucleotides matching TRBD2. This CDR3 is CATSGGGTGTDTQYF. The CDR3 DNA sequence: TGTGCCACCAGCGGGGGGGGGACCGGCACAGATACGCAGTATTTT.